This T cell receptor (beta chain) was profiled in a study of blood T cells in healthy people across ages. It was with a sample-barcoded 5' primer and a J-beta primer mix that a second PCR of about 6 to 12 cycles was run. In TCRdb, the 5' RACE reads were re-called with MiXCR into one record per CDR3 protein. In the table there are about 1 million distinct CDR3 sequences, 35% to 50% of which are singletons. Trimming stripped 0 bases from V and 11 bases from J, with 22 bases between. Per the germline V gene, CDR1 is SEHNR and CDR2 is FQNEAQ (reference sequence). This CDR3 contains 17 residues. The chain employs TRBV7-9 and TRBJ1-4, with unresolved D. The TCR originated in an older woman in good health. Sample: blood. CDR3 residues: CASSLALEGPTGLKLFF. In nucleotides, the CDR3 is TGTGCCAGCAGCTTAGCGTTGGAGGGCCCAACGGGGTTGAAACTGTTTTTT.